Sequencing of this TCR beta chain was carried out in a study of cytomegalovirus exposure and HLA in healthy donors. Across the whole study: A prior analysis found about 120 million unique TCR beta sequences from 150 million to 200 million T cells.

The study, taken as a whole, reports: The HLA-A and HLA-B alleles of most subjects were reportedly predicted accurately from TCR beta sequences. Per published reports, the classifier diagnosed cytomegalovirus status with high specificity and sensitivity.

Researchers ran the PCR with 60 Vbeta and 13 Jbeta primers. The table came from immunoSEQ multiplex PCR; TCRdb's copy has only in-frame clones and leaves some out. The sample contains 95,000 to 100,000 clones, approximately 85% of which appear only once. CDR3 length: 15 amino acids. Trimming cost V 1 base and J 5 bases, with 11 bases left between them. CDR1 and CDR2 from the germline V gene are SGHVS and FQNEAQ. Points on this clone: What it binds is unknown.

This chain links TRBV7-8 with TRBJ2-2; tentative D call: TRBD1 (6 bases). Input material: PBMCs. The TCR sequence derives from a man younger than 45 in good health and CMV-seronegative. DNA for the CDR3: TGTGCCAGCAGCTTAGTGGCAGGGGAAACCGGGGAGCTGTTTTTT. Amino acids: CASSLVAGETGELFF.